The 10 T cell receptor beta chains listed next were all sequenced from one sample in a study of blood T cell repertoires in COVID-19. Libraries were prepared by immunoSEQ multiplex PCR; TCRdb keeps only in-frame clonotypes and omits some of them. The table records 100,000 to 150,000 clones, around 81% of them present only once. The specimen was peripheral blood. These receptors all stem from a man in his sixties with acute or convalescent COVID-19.

This clone was detected only a few times. The CDR3 DNA is TGCGCCAGCAGCTTGGGGCTAGCTGCGAACACCGGGGAGCTGTTTTTT. Amino acids: CASSLGLAANTGELFF. J is TRBJ2-2 and V is TRBV5-1; D is possibly TRBD2 (5 bases). CDR1 SGHRS and CDR2 YFSETQ come from the germline V gene. The CDR3 totals 16 residues. V lost 0 bases and J lost 0, with 9 bases in between.

This CDR3 reads CASSLRGGSTAGTEAFF. DNA of the CDR3: TGTGCCAGCAGTTTAAGAGGGGGATCCACAGCGGGGACTGAAGCTTTCTTT. This chain connects TRBV28 to TRBJ1-1, with a possible D match to TRBD1 (6 bases). The germline V and J ends were trimmed by 2 bases and 5 bases, with 21 bases remaining between them. Germline assignment: CDR1 MDHEN and CDR2 SYDVKM. This CDR3 has 17 residues.

The rearrangement uses TRBV7-9 and TRBJ1-2; TRBD1 matches 11 bases. The CDR3 has 13 residues. Losses at the gene ends were 11 bases for V and 7 bases for J; bases not matched to a gene: 9. Germline V gene data show CDR1 as SEHNR and CDR2 as FQNEAQ (reference sequence). This CDR3 is CAGQGQGVGGYTF. CDR3 coding DNA: TGTGCCGGCCAGGGACAGGGGGTTGGTGGCTACACCTTC.

The rearrangement links TRBV29-1 to TRBJ2-7; no clear D gene. Trimming stripped 5 bases from V and 2 bases from J, with 13 bases between. The length of the CDR3 is 13 residues. From germline, CDR1 is SQVTM and CDR2 ANQGSEA. The CDR3 spells CSVIRGNTYEQYF. CDR3 in DNA: TGCAGCGTTATTAGAGGCAATACCTACGAGCAGTACTTC.

The chain joins TRBV5-4 to TRBJ2-1, with 14 positions matching TRBD2. This CDR3 spans 16 amino acids. Germline CDR1 reads SGHNT; CDR2 reads YYREEE (reference sequence). The trim removed 3 bases at V and 12 bases at J, leaving 11 bases unmatched. The CDR3 loop reads CASSSLTSGRATGQFF. CDR3 coding DNA: TGTGCCAGCAGCTCCTTGACTAGCGGGAGGGCCACTGGGCAGTTCTTC.

This clone was picked up one time. The V and J genes are TRBV13 and TRBJ2-7; D gene unclear. Trimming shortened V by 6 bases and J by 2 bases, and 17 bases separated the two germline ends. CDR1 PRHDT and CDR2 FYEKMQ come from the germline V gene (reference sequence). This CDR3 region has 15 residues. CDR3 sequence reads: CASSQSPLPTYEQYF. CDR3 DNA sequence: TGTGCCAGCAGTCAGTCGCCCCTCCCAACCTACGAGCAGTACTTC.

The V gene is TRBV5-4, the J gene TRBJ1-2, with D unclear. Trimming shortened V by 0 bases and J by 2 bases, and 8 bases separated the two germline ends. CDR1 and CDR2 from the germline V gene are SGHNT and YYREEE (reference sequence). The CDR3 consists of 14 residues. CDR3 protein: CASSLAGGNYGYTF. The CDR3 nucleotides are TGTGCCAGCAGCTTGGCCGGAGGGAACTATGGCTACACCTTC.

The chain recombines TRBV7-9 with TRBJ2-7; D is undetermined. The ends were cut back, 2 bases at V and 2 bases at J, with 4 bases in the middle. Germline V CDR1 and CDR2: SEHNR, FQNEAQ (reference sequence). This CDR3 spans 12 amino acids. CDR3 in amino acids: CASSLYTYEQYF. DNA of the CDR3: TGTGCCAGCAGCTTATATACCTACGAGCAGTACTTC.

The V and J genes are TRBV7-2 and TRBJ2-1; 9 nucleotides agree with TRBD2. The CDR3 spans 15 residues. CDR1 SGHTA and CDR2 FQGNSA come from the germline V gene. V was pared by 6 bases and J by 9 bases, with 12 bases of the junction left unmatched. The CDR3 protein is CASRGPGLAGGEQFF. CDR3 nucleotides: TGTGCCAGCAGGGGTCCGGGACTAGCTGGTGGTGAGCAGTTCTTC.

The rearrangement uses TRBV6-1 and TRBJ2-7, with TRBD1 identical over 7 bases. The CDR3 is 15 residues long. V trimming: 3 bases; J trimming: 5 bases; junction bases outside the gene matches: 10. Per the germline V gene, CDR1 is MNHNS and CDR2 is SASEGT. The CDR3 sequence is CASSDTGVESDEQYF. In DNA, the CDR3 is TGTGCCAGCAGTGATACAGGGGTAGAGTCCGACGAGCAGTACTTC.